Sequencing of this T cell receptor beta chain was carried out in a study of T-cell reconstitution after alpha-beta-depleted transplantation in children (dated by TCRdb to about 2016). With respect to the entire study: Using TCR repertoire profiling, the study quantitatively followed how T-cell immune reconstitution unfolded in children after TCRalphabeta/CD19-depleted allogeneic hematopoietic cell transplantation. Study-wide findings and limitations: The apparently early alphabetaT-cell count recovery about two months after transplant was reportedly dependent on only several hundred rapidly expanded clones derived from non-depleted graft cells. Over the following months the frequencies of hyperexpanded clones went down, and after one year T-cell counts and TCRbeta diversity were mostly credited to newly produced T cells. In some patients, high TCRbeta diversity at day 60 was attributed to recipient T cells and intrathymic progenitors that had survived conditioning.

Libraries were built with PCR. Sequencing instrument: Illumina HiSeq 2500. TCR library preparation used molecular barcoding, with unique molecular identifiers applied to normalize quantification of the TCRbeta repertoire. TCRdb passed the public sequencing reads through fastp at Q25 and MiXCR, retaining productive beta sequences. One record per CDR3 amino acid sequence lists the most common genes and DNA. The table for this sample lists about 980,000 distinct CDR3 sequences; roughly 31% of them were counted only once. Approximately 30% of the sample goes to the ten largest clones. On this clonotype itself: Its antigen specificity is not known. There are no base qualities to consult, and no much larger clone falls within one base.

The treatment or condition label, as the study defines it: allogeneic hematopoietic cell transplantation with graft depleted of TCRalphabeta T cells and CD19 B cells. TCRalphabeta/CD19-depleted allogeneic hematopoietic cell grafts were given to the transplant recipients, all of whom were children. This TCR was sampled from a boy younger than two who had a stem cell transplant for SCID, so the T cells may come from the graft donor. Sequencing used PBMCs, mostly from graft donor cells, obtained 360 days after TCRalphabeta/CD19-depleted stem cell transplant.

The CDR3 region has the sequence CASSQGTDYTGELFF. The sequenced DNA is TGTGCCAGCAGCCAAGGGACAGATTACACCGGGGAGCTGTTTTTT. The chain is encoded by TRBV4-2 joined to TRBJ2-2, with a weak D call of TRBD1 (6 bases match). CDR1 is given as LGHNA and CDR2 as YNFKEQ, both from the germline V gene. Relative to germline, V is 1 base shorter and J is 3 bases shorter, with 9 bases between their ends. Counted from cysteine to phenylalanine, this CDR3 has 15 amino acids. Just CDR3 DNA is preserved here, 45 bases in frame from base 1.